This T cell receptor (beta chain) was captured in a study of graft-versus-host responses after intestinal transplantation. Looking at the study overall: Each transplant was multivisceral, liver-intestinal, or isolated intestinal. Among the recipients, all got anti-thymocyte globulin induction and then tacrolimus and steroids for around 3 years.

The table came from immunoSEQ multiplex PCR; TCRdb's copy has only in-frame clones and leaves some out. This table holds around 15,000 clones, roughly 88% found once. Germline loops: CDR1 SGHNT, CDR2 YYREEE (reference sequence). The CDR3 totals 13 residues. With 3 bases removed from V and 8 bases from J, the gap between germline ends came to 12 bases. Sequencing used PBMCs, obtained approximately 110 days after intestinal transplant. The V gene is TRBV5-4, the J gene TRBJ2-1, with TRBD2 as a possible D gene (5 bases). The TCR sequence derives from a human patient who received an intestinal transplant, so some T cells may come from the graft donor. The CDR3 DNA follows: TGTGCCAGCAGCTCCCTTCGGGATGATGAGCAGTTCTTC. Translated, it gives CASSSLRDDEQFF. Variable domain in full (rest from reference TRBV5-4 and TRBJ2-1): ETGVTQSPTHLIKTRGQQVTLRCSSQSGHNTVSWYQQALGQGPQFIFQYYREEENGRGNFPPRFSGLQFPNYSSELNVNALELDDSALYLCASSSLRDDEQFFGPGTRLTVL.